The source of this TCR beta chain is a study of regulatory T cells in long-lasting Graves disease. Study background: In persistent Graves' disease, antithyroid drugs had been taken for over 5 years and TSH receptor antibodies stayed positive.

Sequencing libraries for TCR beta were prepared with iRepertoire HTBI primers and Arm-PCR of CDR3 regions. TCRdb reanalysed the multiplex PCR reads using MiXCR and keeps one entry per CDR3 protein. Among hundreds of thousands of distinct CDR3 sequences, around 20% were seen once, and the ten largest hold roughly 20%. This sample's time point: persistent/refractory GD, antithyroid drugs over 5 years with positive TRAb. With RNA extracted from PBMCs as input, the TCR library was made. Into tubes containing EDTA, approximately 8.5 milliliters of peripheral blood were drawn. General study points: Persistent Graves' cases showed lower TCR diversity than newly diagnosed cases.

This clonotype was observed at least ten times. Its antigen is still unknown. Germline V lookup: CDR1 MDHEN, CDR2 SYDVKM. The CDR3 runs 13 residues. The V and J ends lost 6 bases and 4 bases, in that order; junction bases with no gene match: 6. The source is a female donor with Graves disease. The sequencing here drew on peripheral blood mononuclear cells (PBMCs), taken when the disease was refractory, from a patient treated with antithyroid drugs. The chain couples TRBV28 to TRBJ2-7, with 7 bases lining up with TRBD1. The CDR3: CASRRQGLYEQYF. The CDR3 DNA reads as TGTGCCAGCAGAAGACAGGGCTTATACGAGCAGTACTTC.